This TCR beta chain was retrieved from a study of OX40 agonist ivuxolimab in advanced cancers. The V gene lost 4 bases and the J gene lost 2 bases, with 21 bases spanning the gap. The CDR3 is 17 amino acids. In germline, CDR1 is KGHSH, CDR2 LQKENI. Clones were sequenced by immunoSEQ multiplex PCR, and TCRdb holds only the in-frame ones, with some missing. This table has approximately 97,000 clones, approximately 87% appearing once. At cycle 4 day 1, cycle 7 day 1, and baseline, blood was sampled. The TCR was taken from an adult with an advanced solid tumor such as melanoma, head and neck, liver or kidney cancer. This specimen consisted of CD4+ or CD8+ T cells sorted from blood, obtained in a trial of the OX40 agonist ivuxolimab. This chain uses TRBV18 with TRBJ2-7; either TRBD1 or TRBD2 may fit D (5 bases each). DNA of the CDR3: TGTGCCAGCTCACAGTCCACCGGGGCAGGGATTACCTACGAGCAGTACTTC. Protein product: CASSQSTGAGITYEQYF.